This T cell receptor (beta chain) was captured in a study of blood T cell repertoires in COVID-19. Whole-study context: The origin of the acute and convalescent COVID-19 samples was the United States, Italy and Spain. The analysed material was cDNA or gDNA that came from T cells, B-cell-depleted T cells, or PBMCs.

The germline V gene has CDR1 LNHDA and CDR2 SQIVND (reference sequence). The CDR3 extends over 14 amino acids. Trimming removed 7 bases from V and 7 bases from J; junction bases left unmatched: 8. As originally analysed: By means of reference gene primer amplification, nucleated cell counts were estimated. Only in-frame clones appear in the TCRdb table, and some are missing; sequencing was by immunoSEQ multiplex PCR. The V and J calls and clone size come from that table; D and trimming were worked out from the DNA. The top ten clones hold about 8.1% of a sample with 65,000 to 90,000 clones, roughly nine tenths of them seen once. The table lists this clone with a count of one.

This TCR was sampled from a man between 45 and 60 years old with acute or convalescent COVID-19. The chain recombines TRBV19 with TRBJ2-1; 9 bases match TRBD2. The sequenced sample consisted of peripheral blood. CDR3 sequence (DNA): TGTGCCAGTAATAGCGGGGGCAACAGGAATGAGCAGTTCTTC. Encoded protein: CASNSGGNRNEQFF.